This entry features one TCR beta chain sequence. Its cognate antigen is unknown. Clones were sequenced by immunoSEQ multiplex PCR, and TCRdb holds only the in-frame ones, with some missing. The data hold some 150,000 clones, with about 88% observed a single time. The source of the sample is a study of T cell responses to AZD1222 COVID-19 vaccine. Germline loops: CDR1 SEHNR, CDR2 FQNEAQ (reference sequence). Trimming took off 6 bases at V and 0 bases at J, with 8 bases between the two ends. The CDR3 sequence is 14 residues long. Study conclusions and caveats: The peak T cell response came first, and repertoires were sampled only after it. Only a handful of AZD1222 recipients, more than 5 in all, had baseline seropositivity. Spike-specific TCR breadth and depth grew following two AZD1222 doses. White British ancestry dominated among donors, who included more females, and clonal diversity was possibly underestimated.

Material: peripheral blood, obtained after recovery from COVID-19. The V gene is TRBV7-9, the J gene TRBJ1-4; D remains unclear. The receptor's source is an adult who had recovered from COVID-19. The CDR3 nucleotides read TGTGCCAGCAGTAGTCCCCCAACTAATGAAAAACTGTTTTTT. Residues: CASSSPPTNEKLFF.